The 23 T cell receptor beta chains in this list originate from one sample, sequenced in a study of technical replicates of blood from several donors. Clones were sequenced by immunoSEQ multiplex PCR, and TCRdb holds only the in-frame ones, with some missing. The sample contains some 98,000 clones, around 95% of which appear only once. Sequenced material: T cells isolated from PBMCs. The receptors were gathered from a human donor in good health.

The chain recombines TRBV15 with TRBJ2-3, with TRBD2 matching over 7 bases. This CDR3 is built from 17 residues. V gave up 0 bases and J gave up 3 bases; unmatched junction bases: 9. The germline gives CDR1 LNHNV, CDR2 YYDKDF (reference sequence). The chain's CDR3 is CATSREILGGKTDTQYF. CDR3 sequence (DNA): TGTGCCACCAGCAGAGAAATTTTGGGGGGGAAGACAGATACGCAGTATTTT.

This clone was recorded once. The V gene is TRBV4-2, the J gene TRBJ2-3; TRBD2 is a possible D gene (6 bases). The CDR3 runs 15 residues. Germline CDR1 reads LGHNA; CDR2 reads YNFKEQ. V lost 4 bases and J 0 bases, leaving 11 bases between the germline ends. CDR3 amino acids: CASSLLSGSTDTQYF. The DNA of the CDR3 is TGTGCCAGCAGCCTCCTTAGCGGAAGCACAGATACGCAGTATTTT.

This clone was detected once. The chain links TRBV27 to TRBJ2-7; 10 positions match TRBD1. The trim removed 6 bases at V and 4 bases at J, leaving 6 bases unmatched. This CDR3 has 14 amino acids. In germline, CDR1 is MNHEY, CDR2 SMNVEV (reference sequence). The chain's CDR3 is CASSGGDRGYEQYF. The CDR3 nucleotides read TGTGCCAGCAGCGGGGGGGACAGGGGATACGAGCAGTACTTC.

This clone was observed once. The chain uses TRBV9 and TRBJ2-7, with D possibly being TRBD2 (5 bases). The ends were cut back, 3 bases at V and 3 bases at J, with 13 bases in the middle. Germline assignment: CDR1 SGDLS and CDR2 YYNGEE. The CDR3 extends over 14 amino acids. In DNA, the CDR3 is TGTGCCAGCAGCGCCGGACTGGTAGGCTACGAGCAGTACTTC. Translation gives CASSAGLVGYEQYF.

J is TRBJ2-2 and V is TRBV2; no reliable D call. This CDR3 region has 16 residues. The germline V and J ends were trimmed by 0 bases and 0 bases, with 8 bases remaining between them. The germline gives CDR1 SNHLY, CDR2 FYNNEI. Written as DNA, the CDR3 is TGTGCCAGCAGTGAAGCGCTAACCGCGAACACCGGGGAGCTGTTTTTT. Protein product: CASSEALTANTGELFF.

CDR3 coding DNA: TGTGCCAGCAGCTGGGGGACAGTCCCCACTGAAGCTTTCTTT. Translation gives CASSWGTVPTEAFF. V is TRBV7-9 and J is TRBJ1-1, with 7 bases fitting TRBD1. The CDR3 is 14 residues long. Trimming took 4 bases from V and 4 from J; bases not matched to a gene: 6. CDR1 and CDR2 (germline): SEHNR, FQNEAQ (reference sequence).

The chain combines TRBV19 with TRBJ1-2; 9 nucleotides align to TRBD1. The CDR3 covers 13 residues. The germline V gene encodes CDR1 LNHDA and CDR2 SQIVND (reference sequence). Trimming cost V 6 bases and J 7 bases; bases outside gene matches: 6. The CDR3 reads CASRNRGQSGYTF. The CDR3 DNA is TGTGCCAGTAGGAACAGGGGGCAGAGTGGCTACACCTTC.

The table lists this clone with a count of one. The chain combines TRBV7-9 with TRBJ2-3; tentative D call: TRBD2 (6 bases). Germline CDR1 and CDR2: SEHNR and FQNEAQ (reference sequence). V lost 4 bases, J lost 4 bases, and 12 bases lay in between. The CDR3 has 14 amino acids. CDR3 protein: CASSSYSGPDTQYF. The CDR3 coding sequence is TGTGCCAGCAGCTCCTATAGCGGTCCAGATACGCAGTATTTT.

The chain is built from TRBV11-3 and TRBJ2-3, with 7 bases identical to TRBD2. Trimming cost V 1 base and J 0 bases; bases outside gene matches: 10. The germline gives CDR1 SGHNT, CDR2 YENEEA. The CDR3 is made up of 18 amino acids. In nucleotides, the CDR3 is TGTGCCAGCAGCTTAGCTCTTTTCGGCGGGGGAAGCACAGATACGCAGTATTTT. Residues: CASSLALFGGGSTDTQYF. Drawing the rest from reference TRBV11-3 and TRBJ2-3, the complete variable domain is EAGVVQSPRYKIIEKKQPVAFWCNPISGHNTLYWYLQNLGQGPELLIRYENEEAVDDSQLPKDRFSAERLKGVDSTLKIQPAELGDSAVYLCASSLALFGGGSTDTQYFGPGTRLTVL.

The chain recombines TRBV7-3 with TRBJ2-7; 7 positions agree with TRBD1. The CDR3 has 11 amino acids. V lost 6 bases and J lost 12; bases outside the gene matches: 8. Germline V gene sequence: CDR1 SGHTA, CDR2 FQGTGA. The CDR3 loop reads CASSHRDSSYF. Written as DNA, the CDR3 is TGTGCCAGCAGTCATAGGGACAGCTCGTACTTC.

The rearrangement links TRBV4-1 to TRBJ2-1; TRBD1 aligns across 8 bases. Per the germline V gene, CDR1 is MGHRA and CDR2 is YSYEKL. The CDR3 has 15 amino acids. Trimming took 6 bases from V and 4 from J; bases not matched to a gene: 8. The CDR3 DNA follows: TGCGCCAGCAGTCTCCGGGACAGGACATACAATGAGCAGTTCTTC. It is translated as CASSLRDRTYNEQFF.

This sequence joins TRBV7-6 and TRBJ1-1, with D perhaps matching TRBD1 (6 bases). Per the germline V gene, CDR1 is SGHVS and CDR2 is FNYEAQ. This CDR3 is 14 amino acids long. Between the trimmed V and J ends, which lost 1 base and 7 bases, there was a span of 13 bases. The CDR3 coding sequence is TGTGCCAGCAGCTTAGACGGGGGGCATGGTGAAGCTTTCTTT. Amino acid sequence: CASSLDGGHGEAFF.

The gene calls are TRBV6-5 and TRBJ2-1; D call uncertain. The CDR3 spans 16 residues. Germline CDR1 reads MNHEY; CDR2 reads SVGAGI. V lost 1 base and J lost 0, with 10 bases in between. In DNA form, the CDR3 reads TGTGCCAGCAGTTACTTCAGCGCGAGCTCCTACAATGAGCAGTTCTTC. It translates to CASSYFSASSYNEQFF.

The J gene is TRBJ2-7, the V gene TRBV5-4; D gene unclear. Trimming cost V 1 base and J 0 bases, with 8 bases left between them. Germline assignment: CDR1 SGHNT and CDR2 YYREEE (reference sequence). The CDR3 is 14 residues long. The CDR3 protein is CASSLIESSYEQYF. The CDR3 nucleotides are TGTGCCAGCAGCTTGATCGAGTCCTCCTACGAGCAGTACTTC.

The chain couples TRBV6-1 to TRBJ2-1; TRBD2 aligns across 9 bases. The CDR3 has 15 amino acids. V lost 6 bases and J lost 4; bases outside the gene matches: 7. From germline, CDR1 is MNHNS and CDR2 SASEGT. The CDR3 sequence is CASRIPSGIYNEQFF. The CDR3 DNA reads TGTGCCAGCAGGATTCCTAGCGGGATTTACAATGAGCAGTTCTTC.

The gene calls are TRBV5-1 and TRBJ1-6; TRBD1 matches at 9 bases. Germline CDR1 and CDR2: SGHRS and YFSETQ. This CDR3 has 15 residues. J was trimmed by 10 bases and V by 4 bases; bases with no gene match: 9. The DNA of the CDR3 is TGCGCCAGCAGCGTGGGACAGGGAGGAGGATCACCCCTCCACTTT. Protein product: CASSVGQGGGSPLHF.

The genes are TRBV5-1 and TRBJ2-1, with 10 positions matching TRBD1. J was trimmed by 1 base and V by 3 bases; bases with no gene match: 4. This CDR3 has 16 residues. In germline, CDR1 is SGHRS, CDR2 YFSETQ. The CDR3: CASSSDRGVSYNEQFF. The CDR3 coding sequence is TGCGCCAGCAGCTCGGACAGGGGGGTTTCCTACAATGAGCAGTTCTTC. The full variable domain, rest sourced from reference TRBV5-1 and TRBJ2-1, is KAGVTQTPRYLIKTRGQQVTLSCSPISGHRSVSWYQQTPGQGLQFLFEYFSETQRNKGNFPGRFSGRQFSNSRSEMNVSTLELGDSALYLCASSSDRGVSYNEQFFGPGTRLTVL.

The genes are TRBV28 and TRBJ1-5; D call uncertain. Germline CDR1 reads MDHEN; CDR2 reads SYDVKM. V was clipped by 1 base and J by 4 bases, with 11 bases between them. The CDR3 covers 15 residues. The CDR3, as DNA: TGTGCCAGCAGTTTATTTTCGGGGATTAATCAGCCCCAGCATTTT. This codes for CASSLFSGINQPQHF.

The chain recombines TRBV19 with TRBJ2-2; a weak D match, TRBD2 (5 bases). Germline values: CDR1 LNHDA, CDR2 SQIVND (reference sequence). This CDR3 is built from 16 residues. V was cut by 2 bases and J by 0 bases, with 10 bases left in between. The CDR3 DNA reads TGTGCCAGTAGTATAATCGGGGTTTCGAACACCGGGGAGCTGTTTTTT. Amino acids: CASSIIGVSNTGELFF.

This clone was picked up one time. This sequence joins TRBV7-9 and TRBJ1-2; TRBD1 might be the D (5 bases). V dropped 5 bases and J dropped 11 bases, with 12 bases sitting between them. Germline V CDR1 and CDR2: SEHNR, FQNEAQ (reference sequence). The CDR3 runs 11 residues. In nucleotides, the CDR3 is TGTGCCAGCAGCCTCCAGGGTGGTTACACCTTC. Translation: CASSLQGGYTF.

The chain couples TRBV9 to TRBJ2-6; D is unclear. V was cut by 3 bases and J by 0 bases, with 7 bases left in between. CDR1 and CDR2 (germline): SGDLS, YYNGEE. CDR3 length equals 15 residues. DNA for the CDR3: TGTGCCAGCAGCGGAACATACTCTGGGGCCAACGTCCTGACTTTC. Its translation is CASSGTYSGANVLTF.

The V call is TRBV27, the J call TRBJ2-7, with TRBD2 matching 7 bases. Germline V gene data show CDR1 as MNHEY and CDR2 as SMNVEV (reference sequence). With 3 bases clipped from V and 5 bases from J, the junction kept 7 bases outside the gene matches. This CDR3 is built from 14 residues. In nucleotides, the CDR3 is TGTGCCAGCAGTTTGGCGGGGGTTCGCCACGAGCAGTACTTC. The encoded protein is CASSLAGVRHEQYF.

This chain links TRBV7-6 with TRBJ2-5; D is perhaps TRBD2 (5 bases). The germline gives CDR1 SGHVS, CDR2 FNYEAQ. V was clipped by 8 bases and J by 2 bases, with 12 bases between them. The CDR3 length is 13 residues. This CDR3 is CASRPGVQETQYF. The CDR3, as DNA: TGTGCCAGCCGACCCGGGGTACAAGAGACCCAGTACTTC.